The T cell receptor beta chain under discussion was sequenced for a study of T cells in Graves' hyperthyroidism and ophthalmopathy. General study results and limits: Blood also showed most of the thyroid clonotypes that were expanded above 0.001.

Subjects with ophthalmopathy showed a Clinical Activity Score no lower than 3, a NOSPECS grade no lower than 4, and a duration shorter than 3 months. Amplified TCR beta CDR3 regions came from RNA transcripts. The TCR CDR3 was amplified in a first-round RT-PCR using the HTBI primer set. A single record per CDR3 protein comes from TCRdb applying MiXCR to the multiplex PCR reads. Of around 600,000 distinct CDR3 sequences detected, about 15% appear once; the ten largest clones hold around 12%. Concerning this clonotype itself: The antigen is not known.

From germline, CDR1 is SQVTM and CDR2 ANQGSEA. The CDR3 length is 13 residues. V trimming: 6 bases; J trimming: 13 bases; junction bases outside the gene matches: 17. The TCR was taken from a woman aged 45-65 years with Graves' ophthalmopathy. Input material: blood. This rearrangement joins TRBV29-1 to TRBJ1-2; TRBD1 matches 7 bases. CDR3 residues: CSVASGQSTLPTF. As DNA, the CDR3 is TGCAGCGTCGCATCGGGACAGTCCACTCTACCCACCTTC.